This T cell receptor beta chain was documented in a study of response to subunit inactivated influenza vaccine. Findings of the study overall: Every seasonal influenza vaccination brings in few new T cells, the authors suggested.

This clonotype was observed a handful of times. Its antigen is still unknown. Germline values: CDR1 MNHEY, CDR2 SMNVEV (reference sequence). The V gene end was trimmed by 8 bases and the J gene end by 3 bases; junction bases not matched to a gene: 6. The CDR3 is 13 amino acids. TCRdb redid the calling of the RT-PCR reads with MiXCR, one entry per CDR3 protein. Of 650,000 to 800,000 distinct CDR3 sequences in the sample, about 15% are singletons; the top ten hold less than 7%. The sequencing here drew on PBMCs from blood, taken about 14 days before vaccination. The TCR comes from a man in his forties or fifties who received an inactivated influenza vaccine. The chain combines TRBV27 with TRBJ1-1; 7 bases fit TRBD1. CDR3 residues: CASRQGGDTEAFF. The CDR3 region has the DNA TGTGCCAGCCGACAGGGAGGGGACACTGAAGCTTTCTTT.